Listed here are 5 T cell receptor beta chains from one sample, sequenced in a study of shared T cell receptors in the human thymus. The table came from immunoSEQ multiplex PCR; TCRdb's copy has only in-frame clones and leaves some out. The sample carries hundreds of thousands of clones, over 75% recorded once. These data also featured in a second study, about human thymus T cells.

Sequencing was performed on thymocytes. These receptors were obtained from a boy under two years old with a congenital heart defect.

In DNA form, the CDR3 reads TGTGCCAGCAGCTTTCGTCCACTAGAACTAGCTGAAGCTTTCTTT. Residues: CASSFRPLELAEAFF. This chain links TRBV5-6 with TRBJ1-1; D remains ambiguous. The germline V and J ends were trimmed by 2 bases and 6 bases, with 17 bases remaining between them. The CDR3 extends over 15 amino acids. Germline assignment: CDR1 SGHDT and CDR2 YYEEEE.

The CDR3 region has the DNA TGTGCCAGCAGCTTGCCGCTGTCGGACTATGGCTACACCTTC. Residues: CASSLPLSDYGYTF. V usage is TRBV7-9 and J usage is TRBJ1-2, with D unclear. Trimming left V 3 bases short and J 3 bases short, with 11 bases between. CDR1 SEHNR and CDR2 FQNEAQ come from the germline V gene (reference sequence). The CDR3 spans 14 residues. The entire variable domain, with the rest obtained from reference TRBV7-9 and TRBJ1-2, is as follows: DTGVSQNPRHKITKRGQNVTFRCDPISEHNRLYWYRQTLGQGPEFLTYFQNEAQLEKSRLLSDRFSAERPKGSFSTLEIQRTEQGDSAMYLCASSLPLSDYGYTFGSGTRLTVV.

The CDR3 loop is CASSSHVVTRSTDTQYF. CDR3 nucleotide sequence: TGTGCCAGCAGCTCCCATGTCGTAACTAGAAGCACAGATACGCAGTATTTT. V gene TRBV13 combines with J gene TRBJ2-3; D possibly corresponds to TRBD2 (5 bases). The CDR3 extends over 17 amino acids. Trimming pared 4 bases from V and 0 bases from J, leaving 17 bases between. CDR1 PRHDT and CDR2 FYEKMQ come from the germline V gene (reference sequence).

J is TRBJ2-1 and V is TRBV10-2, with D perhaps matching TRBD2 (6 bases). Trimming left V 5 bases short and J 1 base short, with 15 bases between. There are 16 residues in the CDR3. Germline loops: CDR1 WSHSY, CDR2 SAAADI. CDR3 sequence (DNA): TGCGCCAGCAGTACCGGGCGGGACCCTTCCTACAATGAGCAGTTCTTC. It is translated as CASSTGRDPSYNEQFF.

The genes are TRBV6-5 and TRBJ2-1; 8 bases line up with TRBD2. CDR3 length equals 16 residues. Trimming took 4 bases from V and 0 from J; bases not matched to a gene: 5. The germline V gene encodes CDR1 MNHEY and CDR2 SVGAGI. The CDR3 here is CASSLGSGSSYNEQFF. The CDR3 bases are TGTGCCAGCAGTTTAGGAAGCGGGAGCTCCTACAATGAGCAGTTCTTC.